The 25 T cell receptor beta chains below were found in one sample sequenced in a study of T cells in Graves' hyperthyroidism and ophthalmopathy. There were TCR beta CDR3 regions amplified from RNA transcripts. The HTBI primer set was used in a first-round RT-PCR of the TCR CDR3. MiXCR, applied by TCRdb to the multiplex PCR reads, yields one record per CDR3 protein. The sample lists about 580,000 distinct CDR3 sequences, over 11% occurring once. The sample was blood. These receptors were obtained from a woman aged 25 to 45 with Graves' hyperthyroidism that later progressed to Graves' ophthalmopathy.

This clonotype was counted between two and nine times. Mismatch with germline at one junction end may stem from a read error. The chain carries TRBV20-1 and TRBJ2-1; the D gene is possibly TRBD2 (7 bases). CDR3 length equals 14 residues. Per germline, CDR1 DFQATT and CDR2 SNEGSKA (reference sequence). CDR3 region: CSARRGHSYNEQFF. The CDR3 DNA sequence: TGTAGTGCTAGGCGGGGGCACTCCTACAATGAGCAGTTCTTC.

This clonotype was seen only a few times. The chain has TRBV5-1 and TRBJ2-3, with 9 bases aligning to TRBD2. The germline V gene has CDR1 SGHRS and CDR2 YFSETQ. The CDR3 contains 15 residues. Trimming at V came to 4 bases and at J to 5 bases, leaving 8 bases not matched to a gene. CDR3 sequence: CASSGTREGGDTQYF. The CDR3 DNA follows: TGCGCCAGCAGCGGGACGCGGGAGGGCGGAGATACGCAGTATTTT. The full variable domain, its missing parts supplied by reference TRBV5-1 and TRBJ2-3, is KAGVTQTPRYLIKTRGQQVTLSCSPISGHRSVSWYQQTPGQGLQFLFEYFSETQRNKGNFPGRFSGRQFSNSRSEMNVSTLELGDSALYLCASSGTREGGDTQYFGPGTRLTVL.

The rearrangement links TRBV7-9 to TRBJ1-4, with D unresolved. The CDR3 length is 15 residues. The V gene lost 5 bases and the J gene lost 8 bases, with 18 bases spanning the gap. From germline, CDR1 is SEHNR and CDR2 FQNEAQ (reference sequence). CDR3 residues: CASSPDGPLFEKLFF. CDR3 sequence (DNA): TGTGCCAGCAGCCCGGACGGCCCTTTATTCGAAAAACTGTTTTTT.

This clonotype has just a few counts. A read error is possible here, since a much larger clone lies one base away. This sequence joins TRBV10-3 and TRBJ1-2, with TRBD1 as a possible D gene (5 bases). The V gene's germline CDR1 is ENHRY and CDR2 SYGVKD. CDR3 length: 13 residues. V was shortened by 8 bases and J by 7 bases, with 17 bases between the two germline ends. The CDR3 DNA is TGTGCCATCCACGTAGGGTCCGGGGCTGGCTACACCTTC. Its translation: CAIHVGSGAGYTF.

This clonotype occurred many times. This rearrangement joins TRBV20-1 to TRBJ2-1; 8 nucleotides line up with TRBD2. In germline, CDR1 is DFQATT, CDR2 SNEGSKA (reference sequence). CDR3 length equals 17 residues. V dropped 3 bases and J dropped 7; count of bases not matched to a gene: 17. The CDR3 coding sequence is TGCAGTGCTAGGGTGGGACTAGGAGCGGGAGTATTAAATGAGCAGTTCTTC. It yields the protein CSARVGLGAGVLNEQFF.

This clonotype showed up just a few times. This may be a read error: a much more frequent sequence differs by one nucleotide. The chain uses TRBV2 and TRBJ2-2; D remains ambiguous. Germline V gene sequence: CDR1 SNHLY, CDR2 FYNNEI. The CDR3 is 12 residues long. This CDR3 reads CVSSQNTGELFF. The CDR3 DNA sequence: TGTGTCAGCAGTCAGAACACCGGGGAGCTGTTTTTT.

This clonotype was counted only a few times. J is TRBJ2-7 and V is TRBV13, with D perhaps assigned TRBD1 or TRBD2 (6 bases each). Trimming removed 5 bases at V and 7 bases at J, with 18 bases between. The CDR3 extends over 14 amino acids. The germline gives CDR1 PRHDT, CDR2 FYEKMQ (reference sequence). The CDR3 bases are TGTGCCAGCAGCGTGGGGGGCCTTCTGGGAGAGCAGTACTTC. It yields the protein CASSVGGLLGEQYF.

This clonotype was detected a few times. The DNA for the CDR3 is TGTGCCAGTAGTATGCTTCTAGCGGGAGGACCCCTTGGCAATGAGCAGTTCTTC. Translation gives CASSMLLAGGPLGNEQFF. This chain uses TRBV19 with TRBJ2-1; 11 nucleotides line up with TRBD2. The germline CDR1 and CDR2 sequences are LNHDA and SQIVND (reference sequence). This CDR3 is 18 amino acids long. With 3 bases clipped from V and 6 bases from J, the junction kept 13 bases outside the gene matches.

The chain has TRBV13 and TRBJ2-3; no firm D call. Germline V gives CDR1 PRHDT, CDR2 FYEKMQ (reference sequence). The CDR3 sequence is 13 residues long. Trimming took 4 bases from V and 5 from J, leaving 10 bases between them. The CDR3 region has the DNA TGTGCCAGCAGCTCCCCGGAAATAGATACGCAGTATTTT. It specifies CASSSPEIDTQYF.

Written as DNA, the CDR3 is TGCGCCAGCAGCTTGGGAGGGGACCTCCTCTACGAGCAGTTCTTC. Translated: CASSLGGDLLYEQFF. The genes are TRBV5-1 and TRBJ2-1; either TRBD1 or TRBD2 may supply D (5 bases each). The CDR3 runs to 15 residues. Germline lookup yields CDR1 SGHRS and CDR2 YFSETQ. V was trimmed by 0 bases and J by 10 bases, leaving 17 bases between them.

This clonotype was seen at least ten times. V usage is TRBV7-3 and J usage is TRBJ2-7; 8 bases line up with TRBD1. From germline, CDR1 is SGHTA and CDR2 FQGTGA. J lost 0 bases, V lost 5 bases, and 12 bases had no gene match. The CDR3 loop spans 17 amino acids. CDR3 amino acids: CASSPTATGVSSYEQYF. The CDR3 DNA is TGTGCCAGCAGCCCAACCGCGACAGGGGTTTCCTCCTACGAGCAGTACTTC.

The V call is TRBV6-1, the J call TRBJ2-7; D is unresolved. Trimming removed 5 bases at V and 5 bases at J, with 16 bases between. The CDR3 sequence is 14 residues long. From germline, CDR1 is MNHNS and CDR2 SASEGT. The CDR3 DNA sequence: TGTGCCAGCAGTCGCAGTGAGTTCGGGCACGAGCAGTACTTC. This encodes CASSRSEFGHEQYF.

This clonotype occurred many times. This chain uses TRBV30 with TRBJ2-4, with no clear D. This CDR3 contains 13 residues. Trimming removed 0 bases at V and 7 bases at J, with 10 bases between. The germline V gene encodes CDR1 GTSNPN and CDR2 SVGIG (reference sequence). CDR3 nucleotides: TGTGCCTGGAGTGTAACCATGGGGAACATTCAGTACTTC. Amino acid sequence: CAWSVTMGNIQYF.

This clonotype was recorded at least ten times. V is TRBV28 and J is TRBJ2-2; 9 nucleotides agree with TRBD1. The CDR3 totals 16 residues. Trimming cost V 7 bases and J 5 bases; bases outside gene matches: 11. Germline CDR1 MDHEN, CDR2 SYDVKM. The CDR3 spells CASTLPGQGQTGELFF. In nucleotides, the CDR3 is TGTGCCAGCACCCTCCCGGGACAGGGTCAAACCGGGGAGCTGTTTTTT. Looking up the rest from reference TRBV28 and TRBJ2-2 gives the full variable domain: DVKVTQSSRYLVKRTGEKVFLECVQDMDHENMFWYRQDPGLGLRLIYFSYDVKMKEKGDIPEGYSVSREKKERFSLILESASTNQTSMYLCASTLPGQGQTGELFFGEGSRLTVL.

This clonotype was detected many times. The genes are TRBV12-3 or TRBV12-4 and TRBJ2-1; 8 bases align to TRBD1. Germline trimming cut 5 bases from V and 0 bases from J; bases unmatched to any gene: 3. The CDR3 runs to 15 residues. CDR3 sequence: CASSATGGSYNEQFF. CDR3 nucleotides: TGTGCCAGCAGTGCTACAGGGGGCTCCTACAATGAGCAGTTCTTC.

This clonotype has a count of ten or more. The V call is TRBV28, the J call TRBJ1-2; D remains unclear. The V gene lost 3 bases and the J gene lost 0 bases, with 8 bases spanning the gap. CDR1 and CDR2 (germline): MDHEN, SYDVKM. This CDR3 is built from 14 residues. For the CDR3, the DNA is TGTGCCAGCAGTTTTGGGAACGCTAACTATGGCTACACCTTC. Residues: CASSFGNANYGYTF.

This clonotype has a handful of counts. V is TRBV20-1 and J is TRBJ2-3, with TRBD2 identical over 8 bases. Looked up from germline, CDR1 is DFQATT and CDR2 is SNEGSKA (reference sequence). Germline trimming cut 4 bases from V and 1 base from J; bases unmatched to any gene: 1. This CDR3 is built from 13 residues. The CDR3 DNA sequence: TGCAGTGCTAAAGCGGGGGGCACAGATACGCAGTATTTT. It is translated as CSAKAGGTDTQYF.

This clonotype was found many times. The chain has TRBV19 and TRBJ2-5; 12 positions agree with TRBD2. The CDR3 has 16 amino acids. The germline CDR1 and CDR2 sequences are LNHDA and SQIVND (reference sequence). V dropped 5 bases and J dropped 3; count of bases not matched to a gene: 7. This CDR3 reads CASSPRLAGVEETQYF. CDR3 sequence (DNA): TGTGCCAGTAGTCCACGACTAGCGGGAGTGGAAGAGACCCAGTACTTC.

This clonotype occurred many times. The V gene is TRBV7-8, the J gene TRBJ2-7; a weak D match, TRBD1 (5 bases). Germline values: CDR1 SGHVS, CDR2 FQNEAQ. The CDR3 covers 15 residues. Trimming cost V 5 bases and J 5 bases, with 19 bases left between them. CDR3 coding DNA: TGTGCCAGCAGCCCAGTTCGTGTGGGGCGCAACGAGCAGTACTTC. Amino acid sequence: CASSPVRVGRNEQYF.

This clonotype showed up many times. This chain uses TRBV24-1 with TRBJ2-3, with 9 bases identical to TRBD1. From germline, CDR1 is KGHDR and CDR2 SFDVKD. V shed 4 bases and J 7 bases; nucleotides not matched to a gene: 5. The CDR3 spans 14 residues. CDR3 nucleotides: TGTGCCACCAGTGAATCTGGACAGGGGAATACGCAGTATTTT. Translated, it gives CATSESGQGNTQYF.

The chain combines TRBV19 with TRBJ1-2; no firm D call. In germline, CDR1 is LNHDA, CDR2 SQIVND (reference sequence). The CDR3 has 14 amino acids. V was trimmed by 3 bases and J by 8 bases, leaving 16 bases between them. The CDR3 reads CASSIGEVVYGYTF. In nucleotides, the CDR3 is TGTGCCAGTAGTATCGGGGAAGTAGTATACGGCTACACCTTC.

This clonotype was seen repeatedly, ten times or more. CDR3 sequence: CASSKVAGLDHNEQFF. The CDR3 DNA reads as TGTGCCAGCAGCAAAGTAGCGGGCTTAGACCACAATGAGCAGTTCTTC. J is TRBJ2-1 and V is TRBV7-2, with 7 bases fitting TRBD2. V lost 5 bases and J lost 5; bases outside the gene matches: 12. The CDR3 extends over 16 amino acids. Germline-derived CDR1 and CDR2 are SGHTA and FQGNSA. Combining the CDR3 with reference TRBV7-2 and TRBJ2-1 gives the whole variable domain GAGVSQSPSNKVTEKGKDVELRCDPISGHTALYWYRQSLGQGLEFLIYFQGNSAPDKSGLPSDRFSAERTGGSVSTLTIQRTQQEDSAVYLCASSKVAGLDHNEQFFGPGTRLTVL.

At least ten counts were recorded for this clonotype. The CDR3 nucleotides are TGTGCCATCAGTGAGGGGGATAGCAATCAGCCCCAGCATTTT. As protein: CAISEGDSNQPQHF. The rearrangement uses TRBV10-3 and TRBJ1-5; D remains ambiguous. The CDR3 totals 14 residues. V was pared by 2 bases and J by 0 bases, with 5 bases between. Germline V gene sequence: CDR1 ENHRY, CDR2 SYGVKD.

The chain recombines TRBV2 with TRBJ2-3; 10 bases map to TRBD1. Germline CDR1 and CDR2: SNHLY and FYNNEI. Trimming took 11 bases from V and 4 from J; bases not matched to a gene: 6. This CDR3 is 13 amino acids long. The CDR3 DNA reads TGTGCCGGGGGACAGGGGTTCGCAGATACGCAGTATTTT. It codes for CAGGQGFADTQYF. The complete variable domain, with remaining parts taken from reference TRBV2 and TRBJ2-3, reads EPEVTQTPSHQVTQMGQEVILRCVPISNHLYFYWYRQILGQKVEFLVSFYNNEISEKSEIFDDQFSVERPDGSNFTLKIRSTKLEDSAMYFCAGGQGFADTQYFGPGTRLTVL.

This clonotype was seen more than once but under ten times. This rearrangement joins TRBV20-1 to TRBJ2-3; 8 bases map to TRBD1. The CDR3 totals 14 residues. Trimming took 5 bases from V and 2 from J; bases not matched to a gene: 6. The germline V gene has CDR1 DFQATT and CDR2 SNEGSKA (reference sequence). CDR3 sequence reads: CSASGQGHTDTQYF. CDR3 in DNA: TGCAGTGCTTCCGGACAGGGACACACAGATACGCAGTATTTT.